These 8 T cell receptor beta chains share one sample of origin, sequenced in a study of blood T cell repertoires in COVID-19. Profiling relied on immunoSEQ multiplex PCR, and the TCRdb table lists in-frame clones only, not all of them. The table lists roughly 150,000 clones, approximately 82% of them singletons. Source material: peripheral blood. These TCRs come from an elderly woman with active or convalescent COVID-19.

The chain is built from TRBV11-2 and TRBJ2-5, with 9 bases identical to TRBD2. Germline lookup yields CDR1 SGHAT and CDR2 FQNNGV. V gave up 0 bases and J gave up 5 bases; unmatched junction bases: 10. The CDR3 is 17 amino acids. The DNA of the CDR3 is TGTGCCAGCAGCTTAGATGTGCGAGCGGGAGGTATGGAGACCCAGTACTTC. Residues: CASSLDVRAGGMETQYF. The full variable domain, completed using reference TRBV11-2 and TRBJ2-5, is EAGVAQSPRYKIIEKRQSVAFWCNPISGHATLYWYQQILGQGPKLLIQFQNNGVVDDSQLPKDRFSAERLKGVDSTLKIQPAKLEDSAVYLCASSLDVRAGGMETQYFGPGTRLLVL.

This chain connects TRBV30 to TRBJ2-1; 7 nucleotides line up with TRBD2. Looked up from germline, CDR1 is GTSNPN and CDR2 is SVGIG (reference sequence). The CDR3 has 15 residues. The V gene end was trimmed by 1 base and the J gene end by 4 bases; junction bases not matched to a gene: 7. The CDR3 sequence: CAWSGASGLYNEQFF. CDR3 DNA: TGTGCCTGGAGTGGGGCTAGCGGCTTATACAATGAGCAGTTCTTC.

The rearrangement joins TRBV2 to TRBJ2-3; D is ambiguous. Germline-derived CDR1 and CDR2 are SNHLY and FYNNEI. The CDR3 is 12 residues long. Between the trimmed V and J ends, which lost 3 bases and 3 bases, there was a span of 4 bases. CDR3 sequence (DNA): TGTGCCAGCAGTGACACAACAGATACGCAGTATTTT. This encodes CASSDTTDTQYF.

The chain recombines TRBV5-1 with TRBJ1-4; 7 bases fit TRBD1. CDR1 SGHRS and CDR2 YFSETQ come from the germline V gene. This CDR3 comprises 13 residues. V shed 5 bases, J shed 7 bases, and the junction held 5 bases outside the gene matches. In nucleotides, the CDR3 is TGCGCCAGCAGACAGGGGACGGCTGAAAAACTGTTTTTT. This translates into CASRQGTAEKLFF. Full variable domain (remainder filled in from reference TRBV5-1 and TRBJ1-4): KAGVTQTPRYLIKTRGQQVTLSCSPISGHRSVSWYQQTPGQGLQFLFEYFSETQRNKGNFPGRFSGRQFSNSRSEMNVSTLELGDSALYLCASRQGTAEKLFFGSGTQLSVL.

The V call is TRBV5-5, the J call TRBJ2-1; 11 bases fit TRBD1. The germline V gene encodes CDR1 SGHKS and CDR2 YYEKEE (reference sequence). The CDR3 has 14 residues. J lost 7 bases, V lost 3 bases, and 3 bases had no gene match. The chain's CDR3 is CASSSDRGLNEQFF. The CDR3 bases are TGTGCCAGCAGCTCGGACAGGGGGCTAAATGAGCAGTTCTTC. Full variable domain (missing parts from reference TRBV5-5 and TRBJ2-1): DAGVTQSPTHLIKTRGQQVTLRCSPISGHKSVSWYQQVLGQGPQFIFQYYEKEERGRGNFPDRFSARQFPNYSSELNVNALLLGDSALYLCASSSDRGLNEQFFGPGTRLTVL.

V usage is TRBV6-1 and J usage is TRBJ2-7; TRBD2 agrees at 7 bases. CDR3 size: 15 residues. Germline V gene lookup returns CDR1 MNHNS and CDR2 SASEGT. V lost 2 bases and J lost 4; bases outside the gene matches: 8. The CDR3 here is CASSEQPGGSYEQYF. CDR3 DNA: TGTGCCAGCAGTGAACAGCCGGGAGGCAGTTACGAGCAGTACTTC.

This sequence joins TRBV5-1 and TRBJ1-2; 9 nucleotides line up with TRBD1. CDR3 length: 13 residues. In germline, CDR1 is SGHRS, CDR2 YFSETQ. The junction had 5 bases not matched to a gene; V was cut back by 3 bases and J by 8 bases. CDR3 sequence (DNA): TGCGCCAGCAGCTCGGGACAGGGAGTGGGCTACACCTTC. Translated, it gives CASSSGQGVGYTF.

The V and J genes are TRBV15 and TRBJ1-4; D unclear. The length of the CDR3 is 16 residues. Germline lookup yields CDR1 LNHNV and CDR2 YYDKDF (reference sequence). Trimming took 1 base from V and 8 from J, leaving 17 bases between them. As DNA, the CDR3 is TGTGCCACCAGCAGAGTCCCCTGGGGAGGTAGGGAAAAACTGTTTTTT. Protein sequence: CATSRVPWGGREKLFF.